This entry features one TCR beta chain sequence. The sample originates from a study of blood T cell repertoires in COVID-19. Study summary: The samples span acute and convalescent COVID-19 from the United States, Italy and Spain. T cells, B-cell-depleted T cells, or PBMCs provided the cDNA or gDNA that served as material.

Authors' data handling: Reference gene primers were amplified, and this amplification served to estimate nucleated cell counts. Profiling relied on immunoSEQ multiplex PCR, and the TCRdb table lists in-frame clones only, not all of them. The DNA was the basis for D and trimming; V, J and clone size are from that table. The sample consists of more than 50,000 clones, around nine tenths of them appearing once. This CDR3 contains 14 residues. The V end was cut by 7 bases, the J end by 3 bases, with 10 bases between. Germline loops: CDR1 MNHEY, CDR2 SVGAGI. The sequenced sample consisted of peripheral blood. The sequence derives from an elderly man with acute or convalescent COVID-19. This chain links TRBV6-5 with TRBJ1-6, with D perhaps matching TRBD1 (5 bases). The CDR3: CASTPDNYNSPLHF. The CDR3 nucleotides read TGTGCCAGCACCCCGGACAACTATAATTCACCCCTCCACTTT.